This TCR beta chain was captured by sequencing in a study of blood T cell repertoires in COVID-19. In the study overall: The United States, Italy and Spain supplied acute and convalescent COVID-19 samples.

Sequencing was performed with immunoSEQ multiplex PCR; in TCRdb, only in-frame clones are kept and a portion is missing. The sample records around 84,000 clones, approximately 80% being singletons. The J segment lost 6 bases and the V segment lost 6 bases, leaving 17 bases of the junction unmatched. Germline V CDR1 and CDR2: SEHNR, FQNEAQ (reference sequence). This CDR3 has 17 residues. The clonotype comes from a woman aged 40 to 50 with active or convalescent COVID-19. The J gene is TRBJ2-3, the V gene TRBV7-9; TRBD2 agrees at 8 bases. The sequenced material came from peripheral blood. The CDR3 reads CASSYWGSGGRRDTQYF. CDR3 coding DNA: TGTGCCAGCAGTTATTGGGGGAGCGGGGGAAGGAGGGATACGCAGTATTTT.